This TCR beta chain was identified in a study of regulatory T cells in long-lasting Graves disease. In the study overall: Persistent Graves' disease required over 5 years of antithyroid drugs and positive TSH receptor antibodies.

This clonotype was found a few times. Libraries of TCR beta came from iRepertoire HTBI primers plus Arm-PCR of CDR3 regions. TCRdb re-called the multiplex PCR reads through MiXCR, storing one row per CDR3 protein. Of a few hundred thousand distinct CDR3 sequences in the sample, 20% to 30% were seen once. The germline CDR1 and CDR2 sequences are LNHDA and SQIVND (reference sequence). The V and J ends lost 6 bases and 0 bases respectively, with 8 bases between them. The CDR3 runs 14 residues. Time point meaning: persistent/refractory GD, antithyroid drugs over 5 years with positive TRAb. Researchers made the TCR library from RNA that was extracted from PBMCs. Investigators report Graves' disease was diagnosed under American Thyroid Association guidelines.

The source of this sequence is a female donor with Graves disease. The starting material was peripheral blood mononuclear cells (PBMCs), obtained when the disease was refractory, from a patient treated with antithyroid drugs. V gene TRBV19 combines with J gene TRBJ2-2, with D unclear. The CDR3 here is CASRSATNTGELFF. In DNA, the CDR3 is TGTGCCAGTAGGTCGGCTACGAACACCGGGGAGCTGTTTTTT.